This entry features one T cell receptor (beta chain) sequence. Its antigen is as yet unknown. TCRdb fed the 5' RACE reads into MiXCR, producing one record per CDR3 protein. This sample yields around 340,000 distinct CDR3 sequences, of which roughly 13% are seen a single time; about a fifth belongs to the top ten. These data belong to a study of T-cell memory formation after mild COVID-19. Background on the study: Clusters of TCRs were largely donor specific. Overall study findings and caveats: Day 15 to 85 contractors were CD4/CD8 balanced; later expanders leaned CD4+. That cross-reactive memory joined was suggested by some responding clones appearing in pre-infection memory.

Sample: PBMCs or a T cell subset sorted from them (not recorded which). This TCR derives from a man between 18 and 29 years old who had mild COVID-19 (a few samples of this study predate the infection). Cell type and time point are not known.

The CDR3 reads CASSLAGGVTAYGYTF. The CDR3 DNA follows: TGCGCCAGCAGCTTGGCCGGTGGGGTAACGGCTTATGGCTACACCTTC. This sequence joins TRBV5-1 and TRBJ1-2; D not certain. This CDR3 comprises 16 residues. CDR1 and CDR2 (germline): SGHRS, YFSETQ. V shed 0 bases and J shed 5 bases, with 17 bases lying between them.